This T cell receptor (beta chain) was documented in a study of shared clonotypes between healthy human individuals. The overall study: Aged between 18 and 49, the donors were two women and a few men.

Cells designated naive CD8 were CD45RO-negative and were positively selected for CCR7, with terminally differentiated effector memory CD45RA+ cells excluded. All donors were healthy HIV-negative adults lacking recent acute infections or vaccinations. Comment on this clone: Other DNA sequences in this specimen translate into the identical CDR3.

The V gene end was trimmed by 2 bases and the J gene end by 3 bases; junction bases not matched to a gene: 3. The germline V gene has CDR1 MNHEY and CDR2 SVGAGI. CDR3 length equals 15 residues. Samples underwent the assay at deep level. In the study's own analysis: ImmunoSEQ output lacked quality scores and full-length reads, limiting matched filtering. Only in-frame clones appear in the TCRdb table, and some are missing; sequencing was by immunoSEQ multiplex PCR. The V and J calls and clone size were taken over from that table, and D and trimming were inferred from the DNA. Of around 2,000,000 clones listed, about 92% are singletons.

Input material: naive CD8+ T cells from PBMCs. The V gene is TRBV6-5, the J gene TRBJ2-7; 11 nucleotides match TRBD2. The TCR sequence derives from a young man in good health. Some clones in this sample may be carry-over from other donors' samples. Written as DNA, the CDR3 is TGTGCCAGCAGTTACGGGCTAGCGGGGGGCTACGAGCAGTACTTC. This sequence encodes CASSYGLAGGYEQYF.